One and the same sample provided the 18 T cell receptor beta chains below, sequenced in a study of post-analysis software for immune sequencing data. Study observations and caveats: TRBV segments more frequent in patients than in controls numbered five and included TRBV5-6, TRBV5-1 and TRBV20-1.

No antigens are known for them. Libraries were made from TCR beta cDNA, and they carried unique molecular identifiers. TCRdb fed the PCR reads into MiXCR, producing one record per CDR3 protein. Of 700,000 to 900,000 distinct CDR3 sequences in the sample, about half were seen once. The sequencing sample was made of blood. The receptors were sampled from a girl between 5 and 17 years old with multiple sclerosis.

The chain couples TRBV4-1 to TRBJ2-1; D call uncertain. This CDR3 has 14 residues. CDR1 and CDR2 from the germline V gene are MGHRA and YSYEKL. Trimming left V 0 bases short and J 6 bases short, with 9 bases between. This chain's CDR3 is CASSQDVQLNEQFF. The CDR3 nucleotides are TGCGCCAGCAGCCAAGATGTACAGCTCAATGAGCAGTTCTTC.

The chain uses TRBV11-1 and TRBJ2-3; 9 bases match TRBD2. The length of the CDR3 is 23 residues. V lost 1 base to trimming and J lost 0 bases; unmatched junction nucleotides: 23. Germline V lookup: CDR1 SGHAT, CDR2 FQDESV (reference sequence). The CDR3 spells CASSLGPLSRREGFIPSTDTQYF. Here the CDR3 DNA reads TGTGCCAGCAGCTTAGGACCTCTATCCCGGCGGGAGGGCTTCATCCCTAGCACAGATACGCAGTATTTT.

V gene TRBV12-3 or TRBV12-4 combines with J gene TRBJ2-3, with D perhaps being TRBD1 or TRBD2 (5 bases each). The CDR3 is made up of 15 amino acids. The V end lost 5 bases, the J end lost 5 bases, and 17 bases lay between the germline ends. In DNA, the CDR3 is TGTGCCAGCAGTCCCGCGAGGGGCATCGGAGATACGCAGTATTTT. This sequence encodes CASSPARGIGDTQYF.

The chain combines TRBV7-9 with TRBJ2-5, with D possibly TRBD2 on 6 matching bases. V lost 5 bases and J lost 4, with 14 bases in between. From germline, CDR1 is SEHNR and CDR2 FQNEAQ (reference sequence). The CDR3 is made up of 14 amino acids. The DNA of the CDR3 is TGTGCCAGCAGCAAGTCCCGGGGAGGAGAGACCCAGTACTTC. It specifies CASSKSRGGETQYF.

The chain carries TRBV12-3 or TRBV12-4 and TRBJ1-2, with D maybe TRBD1 (6 bases). The V and J ends lost 3 bases and 4 bases respectively, with 15 bases between them. The CDR3 is made up of 15 amino acids. The DNA for the CDR3 is TGTGCCAGCAGTTTGGGACACCCGATGTTCTATGGCTACACCTTC. Encoded protein: CASSLGHPMFYGYTF.

The chain recombines TRBV20-1 with TRBJ2-1; 11 nucleotides align to TRBD2. With 5 bases clipped from V and 2 bases from J, the junction kept 5 bases outside the gene matches. This CDR3 comprises 15 residues. Germline values: CDR1 DFQATT, CDR2 SNEGSKA (reference sequence). The CDR3 region is CSAQPGLAAYNEQFF. The CDR3 DNA is TGCAGTGCTCAACCGGGACTAGCGGCCTACAATGAGCAGTTCTTC.

J is TRBJ2-5 and V is TRBV15; the match to TRBD2 covers 7 bases. With 0 bases clipped from V and 2 bases from J, the junction kept 12 bases outside the gene matches. There are 18 residues in the CDR3. Germline V gene data show CDR1 as LNHNV and CDR2 as YYDKDF (reference sequence). CDR3 in amino acids: CATSRDYFGGRSQETQYF. The DNA for the CDR3 is TGTGCCACCAGCAGAGATTATTTCGGCGGGAGAAGTCAAGAGACCCAGTACTTC. Combining the CDR3 with reference TRBV15 and TRBJ2-5 gives the whole variable domain DAMVIQNPRYQVTQFGKPVTLSCSQTLNHNVMYWYQQKSSQAPKLLFHYYDKDFNNEADTPDNFQSRRPNTSFCFLDIRSPGLGDTAMYLCATSRDYFGGRSQETQYFGPGTRLLVL.

A few counts support this clonotype. The chain joins TRBV5-1 to TRBJ1-1; D not certain. This CDR3 comprises 13 residues. Per germline, CDR1 SGHRS and CDR2 YFSETQ. Between the trimmed V and J ends, which lost 0 bases and 4 bases, there was a span of 7 bases. In nucleotides, the CDR3 is TGCGCCAGCAGCTTGGTTAAGGGCACTGAAGCTTTCTTT. Translating gives CASSLVKGTEAFF.

The genes are TRBV7-9 and TRBJ1-1; no firm D call. Germline V gene lookup returns CDR1 SEHNR and CDR2 FQNEAQ (reference sequence). V lost 5 bases, J lost 0 bases, and 13 bases lay in between. The CDR3 sequence is 15 residues long. The CDR3 DNA sequence: TGTGCCAGCAGCGTGGTGGAGGGTTTGAACACTGAAGCTTTCTTT. It translates to CASSVVEGLNTEAFF. The full variable domain, completed using reference TRBV7-9 and TRBJ1-1, is DTGVSQNPRHKITKRGQNVTFRCDPISEHNRLYWYRQTLGQGPEFLTYFQNEAQLEKSRLLSDRFSAERPKGSFSTLEIQRTEQGDSAMYLCASSVVEGLNTEAFFGQGTRLTVV.

V is TRBV20-1 and J is TRBJ2-7; 7 bases are a match to TRBD1. Germline trimming cut 0 bases from V and 6 bases from J; bases unmatched to any gene: 14. Germline assignment: CDR1 DFQATT and CDR2 SNEGSKA (reference sequence). The CDR3 length is 16 residues. CDR3 bases: TGCAGTGCTAGAGATCAGGACAGGTGGGGCCGGGTCGAGCAGTACTTC. Protein sequence: CSARDQDRWGRVEQYF.

V and J are TRBV6-5 and TRBJ2-7; D unclear. V was cut by 0 bases and J by 4 bases, with 16 bases left in between. This CDR3 has 16 residues. Germline V gene sequence: CDR1 MNHEY, CDR2 SVGAGI. CDR3 in amino acids: CASSYSTGFGKYEQYF. In DNA form, the CDR3 reads TGTGCCAGCAGTTACTCGACGGGTTTTGGCAAATACGAGCAGTACTTC.

The chain uses TRBV6-5 and TRBJ1-2; no definite D call. CDR1 and CDR2 (germline): MNHEY, SVGAGI. This CDR3 is 15 amino acids long. Trimming took 5 bases from V and 4 from J, leaving 17 bases between them. The CDR3 DNA reads as TGTGCCAGCAGTCTATTCGGTCAGGATTCCTATGGCTACACCTTC. Protein product: CASSLFGQDSYGYTF.

In regard to this clonotype: Mismatch with germline at one junction end may stem from a read error. The chain joins TRBV12-3 or TRBV12-4 to TRBJ2-3; D is perhaps TRBD2 (5 bases). The CDR3 runs to 14 residues. In DNA, the CDR3 is TGTGCCAGCAGGTTAGAGGGAAGCACAGATACGCAGTATTTT. Its translation is CASRLEGSTDTQYF.

The chain is built from TRBV7-6 and TRBJ2-5; 7 bases fit TRBD1. V was clipped by 5 bases and J by 2 bases; unmatched bases: 2. This CDR3 contains 13 residues. The germline V gene encodes CDR1 SGHVS and CDR2 FNYEAQ. The CDR3 sequence is CASSTGQQETQYF. CDR3 coding DNA: TGTGCCAGCAGCACGGGACAGCAAGAGACCCAGTACTTC.

This rearrangement joins TRBV7-3 to TRBJ2-1, with 10 positions matching TRBD2. V shed 4 bases and J 8 bases; nucleotides not matched to a gene: 8. The CDR3 has 15 residues. Looked up from germline, CDR1 is SGHTA and CDR2 is FQGTGA. DNA for the CDR3: TGTGCCAGCAGCTCCCGACTAGCGGGTATGGATGAGCAGTTCTTC. Its protein is CASSSRLAGMDEQFF.

This clonotype was picked up a small number of times. The chain joins TRBV20-1 to TRBJ1-1; 8 bases are shared with TRBD1. V shed 0 bases and J 4 bases; nucleotides not matched to a gene: 4. Germline-derived CDR1 and CDR2 are DFQATT and SNEGSKA (reference sequence). This CDR3 is built from 14 residues. The CDR3 nucleotides read TGCAGTGCTAGAGATGCGACAGGGGTCACTGAAGCTTTCTTT. Residues: CSARDATGVTEAFF.

The V gene is TRBV5-1, the J gene TRBJ1-2; maybe TRBD1 (6 bases). Looked up from germline, CDR1 is SGHRS and CDR2 is YFSETQ. The CDR3 length is 15 residues. The ends were cut back, 0 bases at V and 6 bases at J, with 15 bases in the middle. CDR3 region: CASSLDGSGANGYTF. As DNA, the CDR3 is TGCGCCAGCAGCTTGGACGGATCAGGGGCAAATGGCTACACCTTC.

The V gene is TRBV4-2, the J gene TRBJ2-7, with 10 bases aligning to TRBD2. The germline CDR1 and CDR2 sequences are LGHNA and YNFKEQ. The CDR3 sequence is 17 residues long. The ends lost 3 bases at V and 0 bases at J; junction bases unmatched: 8. The CDR3, as DNA: TGTGCCAGCAGCCAGAGGGGGAGCGGGAGGGACTCCTACGAGCAGTACTTC. This encodes CASSQRGSGRDSYEQYF.